These 23 T cell receptor beta chains were all obtained from the same sample, sequenced in a study of cytomegalovirus exposure and HLA in healthy donors. The PCR contained 60 Vbeta and 13 Jbeta primers. Some clones are missing from TCRdb's copy, which holds only in-frame ones; the method was immunoSEQ multiplex PCR. The sample has under 200,000 clones, 75% seen once. Source material: PBMCs. The receptors were sampled from a female donor in good health and CMV-seronegative.

This rearrangement joins TRBV7-9 to TRBJ1-5; 9 bases are a match to TRBD1. CDR3 length: 18 amino acids. Germline trimming cut 0 bases from V and 6 bases from J; bases unmatched to any gene: 12. The germline V gene encodes CDR1 SEHNR and CDR2 FQNEAQ (reference sequence). The CDR3 DNA reads TGTGCCAGCAGCTTAGCGCGTATGGGACAGGGACCGATTCAGCCCCAGCATTTT. Translation: CASSLARMGQGPIQPQHF.

CDR3 sequence: CAISPGTGVAYEQYF. Written as DNA, the CDR3 is TGTGCCATCAGCCCGGGGACAGGGGTGGCCTACGAGCAGTACTTC. This chain links TRBV10-3 with TRBJ2-7; 10 nucleotides align to TRBD1. This CDR3 has 15 residues. Trimming cost V 6 bases and J 2 bases; bases outside gene matches: 7. Per the germline V gene, CDR1 is ENHRY and CDR2 is SYGVKD.

The chain is built from TRBV6-1 and TRBJ2-7; D unclear. The CDR3 extends over 12 amino acids. The ends were cut back, 4 bases at V and 2 bases at J, with 6 bases in the middle. Germline CDR1 is MNHNS and CDR2 is SASEGT. The CDR3: CASSAPAYEQYF. CDR3 sequence (DNA): TGTGCCAGCAGTGCTCCCGCCTACGAGCAGTACTTC.

The V and J genes are TRBV28 and TRBJ2-7; 14 nucleotides align to TRBD2. Germline assignment: CDR1 MDHEN and CDR2 SYDVKM. The CDR3 contains 19 residues. Losses at the gene ends were 5 bases for V and 2 bases for J; bases not matched to a gene: 14. As DNA, the CDR3 is TGTGCCAGCAGTCCCTTAGGGGGGACTAGCGGGAGCCCAACCTACGAGCAGTACTTC. Its translation is CASSPLGGTSGSPTYEQYF.

The chain uses TRBV28 and TRBJ1-2; D remains ambiguous. The ends were cut back, 5 bases at V and 5 bases at J, with 12 bases in the middle. The CDR3 covers 13 residues. From germline, CDR1 is MDHEN and CDR2 SYDVKM. The DNA of the CDR3 is TGTGCCAGCAGTCTTCTCCCTATATATGGCTACACCTTC. It codes for CASSLLPIYGYTF.

The chain carries TRBV2 and TRBJ2-5; 10 nucleotides match TRBD2. CDR1 is SNHLY and CDR2 is FYNNEI in the germline V gene. J gave up 5 bases and V 6 bases, and 9 bases lay outside the gene matches. There are 15 residues in the CDR3. The CDR3 sequence is CASRVASGRAETQYF. The CDR3 coding sequence is TGTGCCAGCAGGGTGGCTAGCGGGAGAGCGGAGACCCAGTACTTC.

This clone occurred once. This chain connects TRBV28 to TRBJ1-4; 9 nucleotides agree with TRBD1. Per germline, CDR1 MDHEN and CDR2 SYDVKM. The CDR3 totals 15 residues. The junction had 8 bases not matched to a gene; V was cut back by 5 bases and J by 7 bases. The CDR3 here is CASSKPGQGGEKLFF. The DNA for the CDR3 is TGTGCCAGCAGTAAACCGGGACAGGGCGGTGAAAAACTGTTTTTT.

Concerning this clone: Other DNA sequences within the sample encode an identical CDR3. The rearrangement uses TRBV6-5 and TRBJ2-7, with 11 bases identical to TRBD1. The CDR3 runs to 15 residues. Germline lookup yields CDR1 MNHEY and CDR2 SVGAGI. Trimming removed 0 bases from V and 4 bases from J; junction bases left unmatched: 2. The DNA of the CDR3 is TGTGCCAGCAGTTACTCAGGGACAGGGGGGTACGAGCAGTACTTC. As protein: CASSYSGTGGYEQYF.

This clone came up a few times. The V gene is TRBV5-6, the J gene TRBJ2-6; 7 nucleotides align to TRBD2. J was trimmed by 2 bases and V by 2 bases; bases with no gene match: 1. Germline-derived CDR1 and CDR2 are SGHDT and YYEEEE. This CDR3 is 15 amino acids long. The CDR3 coding sequence is TGTGCCAGCAGCTTTGCGGGGGCTGGGGCCAACGTCCTGACTTTC. Its protein product is CASSFAGAGANVLTF.

The chain employs TRBV4-2 and TRBJ2-3, with 7 bases identical to TRBD2. CDR1 is LGHNA and CDR2 is YNFKEQ in the germline V gene. J was trimmed by 2 bases and V by 0 bases; bases with no gene match: 5. CDR3 length: 16 residues. CDR3 residues: CASSQESGTSTDTQYF. The CDR3 DNA sequence: TGTGCCAGCAGCCAAGAAAGCGGGACTTCCACAGATACGCAGTATTTT.

The V and J genes are TRBV28 and TRBJ1-5, with D perhaps TRBD1 (5 bases). The V and J ends lost 3 bases and 3 bases respectively, with 9 bases between them. CDR1 and CDR2 (germline): MDHEN, SYDVKM. This CDR3 comprises 14 residues. The CDR3 DNA sequence: TGTGCCAGCAGTTTGCAGGGTTTCAATCAGCCCCAGCATTTT. Translated, it gives CASSLQGFNQPQHF.

Only a few counts were recorded for this clone. The chain has TRBV9 and TRBJ2-3; 7 bases match TRBD2. Germline-derived CDR1 and CDR2 are SGDLS and YYNGEE. The CDR3 is 14 amino acids. V gave up 1 base and J gave up 5 bases; unmatched junction bases: 4. CDR3 sequence (DNA): TGTGCCAGCAGCGTACTGGCTAGCGGAGATACGCAGTATTTT. As protein: CASSVLASGDTQYF.

This clone was seen once. V gene TRBV15 combines with J gene TRBJ2-5; a weak D match, TRBD1 (5 bases). V was clipped by 0 bases and J by 9 bases, with 17 bases between them. CDR1 and CDR2 from the germline V gene are LNHNV and YYDKDF (reference sequence). The length of the CDR3 is 15 residues. The CDR3 protein is CATSRDRGKGRAQYF. The CDR3 nucleotides read TGTGCCACCAGCAGAGATAGGGGAAAAGGCAGGGCCCAGTACTTC.

The V gene is TRBV7-9, the J gene TRBJ2-2, with no clear D. The CDR3 spans 14 residues. The V gene's germline CDR1 is SEHNR and CDR2 FQNEAQ (reference sequence). Trimming removed 1 base at V and 6 bases at J, with 9 bases between. CDR3 sequence reads: CASSLVSGSGELFF. The CDR3 nucleotides are TGTGCCAGCAGCTTAGTTTCAGGATCCGGGGAGCTGTTTTTT.

This chain connects TRBV19 to TRBJ1-1, with 10 bases that match TRBD1. The V and J ends lost 1 base and 4 bases, in that order; junction bases with no gene match: 3. The CDR3 spans 15 residues. Germline CDR1 is LNHDA and CDR2 is SQIVND (reference sequence). The CDR3 protein is CASSIGGTGATEAFF. In DNA form, the CDR3 reads TGTGCCAGTAGTATAGGCGGGACAGGGGCCACTGAAGCTTTCTTT.

This clone was picked up a small number of times. This chain joins TRBV28 and TRBJ1-1; TRBD1 matches at 7 bases. The CDR3 covers 11 residues. Germline loops: CDR1 MDHEN, CDR2 SYDVKM. V lost 8 bases to trimming and J lost 7 bases; unmatched junction nucleotides: 4. The CDR3 DNA reads TGTGCCAGCTGGGGACAGCTTGAAGCTTTCTTT. It is translated as CASWGQLEAFF.

The chain carries TRBV7-2 and TRBJ1-1, with 7 bases fitting TRBD1. Losses at the gene ends were 5 bases for V and 5 bases for J; bases not matched to a gene: 11. The germline gives CDR1 SGHTA, CDR2 FQGNSA. This CDR3 has 15 residues. The CDR3 bases are TGTGCCAGCAGCCAGACAGGGCGGTCGGGGACTGAAGCTTTCTTT. Translating gives CASSQTGRSGTEAFF. Drawing the rest from reference TRBV7-2 and TRBJ1-1, the complete variable domain is GAGVSQSPSNKVTEKGKDVELRCDPISGHTALYWYRQSLGQGLEFLIYFQGNSAPDKSGLPSDRFSAERTGGSVSTLTIQRTQQEDSAVYLCASSQTGRSGTEAFFGQGTRLTVV.

V is TRBV19 and J is TRBJ1-2; maybe TRBD1 (6 bases). The germline V gene encodes CDR1 LNHDA and CDR2 SQIVND (reference sequence). V dropped 6 bases and J dropped 8 bases, with 13 bases sitting between them. The CDR3 loop spans 12 amino acids. The CDR3 reads CASSPQGWGYTF. As DNA, the CDR3 is TGTGCCAGTAGCCCGCAGGGGTGGGGCTACACCTTC.

This chain's CDR3 is CATPGQGIGEQYF. In DNA, the CDR3 is TGTGCCACCCCGGGACAGGGTATCGGCGAGCAGTACTTC. The chain is built from TRBV11-3 and TRBJ2-7; TRBD1 aligns across 9 bases. The V gene's germline CDR1 is SGHNT and CDR2 YENEEA. The CDR3 has 13 residues. Germline trimming cut 10 bases from V and 6 bases from J; bases unmatched to any gene: 10.

J is TRBJ1-4 and V is TRBV6-1, with no clear D. The CDR3 runs 13 residues. V gave up 2 bases and J gave up 14 bases, with 15 bases separating them. Germline V CDR1 and CDR2: MNHNS, SASEGT. CDR3 bases: TGTGCCAGCAGTGAAACGGGCGGGGTCGACCTGTTTTTT. This encodes CASSETGGVDLFF.

The table lists this clone with a few counts. V gene TRBV28 combines with J gene TRBJ1-1; tentatively, D is TRBD1 (6 bases). CDR1 and CDR2 from the germline V gene are MDHEN and SYDVKM. V was shortened by 6 bases and J by 8 bases, with 19 bases between the two germline ends. The CDR3 contains 14 residues. In nucleotides, the CDR3 is TGTGCCAGCAGCCAACTCCAAACAGGGCTAGAAGCTTTCTTT. Amino acids: CASSQLQTGLEAFF.

The V call is TRBV28, the J call TRBJ1-2; 7 nucleotides align to TRBD1. V lost 4 bases, J lost 8 bases, and 13 bases stayed unmatched. Germline loops: CDR1 MDHEN, CDR2 SYDVKM. CDR3 length: 15 amino acids. CDR3 in amino acids: CASSYTNRGSEGYTF. CDR3 coding DNA: TGTGCCAGCAGTTACACGAACAGGGGATCGGAGGGCTACACCTTC.

V is TRBV7-9 and J is TRBJ1-1, with D maybe TRBD1 (6 bases). Trimming left V 3 bases short and J 4 bases short, with 15 bases between. Germline lookup yields CDR1 SEHNR and CDR2 FQNEAQ (reference sequence). There are 15 residues in the CDR3. The CDR3 DNA reads as TGTGCCAGCAGCTTGAAACTTACAGGGACCACTGAAGCTTTCTTT. Its protein is CASSLKLTGTTEAFF.